Described below is a single T cell receptor beta chain sequence and its context. This clonotype has at least ten counts. Its cognate antigen has yet to be identified. Per-base quality was not reported, and no clone a single base away is much larger than it. This record comes from a study of T cells in Graves' hyperthyroidism and ophthalmopathy (dated by TCRdb to about 2019). Notes on the research overall: To identify distinguishing TCR V-J signatures, a discovery cohort of about a hundred patients was used, comprising 40 to 45 with Graves' ophthalmopathy and around 57 with stable Graves' hyperthyroidism. Prospective prediction of ophthalmopathy was tested in an independent validation cohort consisting of fewer than 20 hyperthyroidism patients and approximately 16 patients who later progressed to ophthalmopathy. The 90 or so discovery patients were randomly split 7:3 into training and test sets. Thyroid tissue and blood T-cell repertoires from about six Graves' hyperthyroidism patients were also compared in the study. Once sampling was done, hyperthyroidism patients were given methimazole at a starting dose of 30 mg daily, whereas ophthalmopathy patients were given high-dose intravenous methylprednisolone. The paper describes TCR Vbeta CDR3 sequencing of 135 peripheral blood samples, made up of roughly 45 ophthalmopathy patients, some 76 hyperthyroidism patients and around 17 progressor patients.

A patient counted as having stable Graves' hyperthyroidism if no progression to ophthalmopathy occurred over 18 months of follow-up. Hyperthyroidism patients were newly diagnosed, had a disease duration of under 2 months, and were aged 18 to 65 years. The study excluded patients with uncontrolled infections, other autoimmune diseases, pregnancy or lactation. Clinical symptoms, serum thyroxine and TRAb, thyroid ultrasound, and orbital computed tomography formed the basis for the diagnoses. Trizol reagent was used to extract total RNA, and RNA quality was then checked on an Agilent 2100 Bioanalyzer. TCR beta CDR3 regions were amplified from RNA transcripts. For the first round of RT-PCR on the TCR CDR3, the HTBI primer set was used together with the Qiagen OneStep RT-PCR kit. Libraries were constructed in a second round of multiplex PCR, after which size selection and purification were performed. Libraries were sequenced paired-end with 100 bp reads on an Illumina HiSeq2000. In the paper's pipeline: SOAPnuke was used to process the raw data, throwing out any read that contained adapters or uncalled bases, had a mean Phred below 15, or lacked an exact constant-primer or identifier match. COPE v1.2.5 was used to merge high-quality paired reads, and clonotypes were defined as unique nucleotide sequences. MiTCR v1.1 was used to align the clonotypes against IMGT TRBV, TRBD and TRBJ reference segments. Analysis was restricted to V-J combinations with a frequency above 0.0001, which covered 98% to 99.2% of repertoires. The TCS score was defined as the ratio of F50 (clonal expansion) to E x V (chaos), calculated using BLOSUM62-based TCRdist between CDR3 peptides within each V-J. Welch's t-statistics and random forest reduced roughly 530 V-J features to roughly 13, which were used in a naive Bayes classifier (R e1071). Thyroid-blood repertoire similarity was quantified with the Morisita-Horn index. In-frame beta chains were kept once TCRdb had trimmed the public reads at Q25 with fastp and called clones with MiXCR. When rows share a CDR3 protein, they turn into one entry using the most common DNA and genes. What appears here as the V and J calls and clone size reflects TCRdb's work, not the paper's. The sample table shows roughly 570,000 distinct CDR3 sequences, and roughly 46% are seen once. Jointly, the top ten make up around 8% of the sample.

Results the study describes overall, beyond this receptor: In validation, the model predicted progression to ophthalmopathy a median of roughly 6.1 months before onset, with roughly 70% sensitivity and around 76% specificity. No statistical method was used to set the sample size in advance, and investigators knew the group allocation. A model built on a 13 V-J signature distinguished ophthalmopathy from stable hyperthyroidism, reaching roughly 88% sensitivity and 81% to 83% specificity in cross-validation and 80%/75% in testing. Blood samples also contained most of the expanded thyroid clonotypes (frequency above 0.001), which suggests that blood repertoires may reflect thyroid immune responses.

Via the germline V gene, CDR1 is LGHNA and CDR2 YNFKEQ. The CDR3 runs 15 amino acids, cysteine and phenylalanine included. Left in the record is the CDR3 DNA by itself, 45 bases read in frame from the first base. The junction carries 9 bases between V and J, which are trimmed by 0 bases and 1 base respectively. The TCR was taken from a woman younger than 35 with Graves' hyperthyroidism. Sequencing input: peripheral blood or thyroid tissue (not recorded which). The rearranged segments are TRBV4-2 and TRBJ1-2; the D gene assignment is ambiguous. This receptor carries the CDR3 CASSQDWGVNYGYTF. The nucleotides read TGTGCCAGCAGCCAAGATTGGGGAGTTAACTATGGCTACACCTTC.